A selection of T cell receptor beta chains follows, all from one sample in a study of a mutant IDH1 vaccine in newly diagnosed glioma. Clones were read by immunoSEQ multiplex PCR, and TCRdb kept only the in-frame ones, dropping some. In the table there are around 42,000 clones, approximately 85% of which are singletons. These receptors have no identified antigens. Sequenced here: PBMCs, sampled from a glioma patient whose treatment included an IDH1 peptide vaccine. The source is a man in his forties with glioma. Each CDR3 is given with its conserved first and last residue. The D gene is left open where the match is weak. The size of a clone is reported for some rows only, either as once, few or many, or as a class for expanded clones.

clone size	D gene	V gene	J gene	CDR3 protein	CDR3 DNA
.	TRBD1	TRBV5-4	TRBJ1-1	CASSLGKTGRTEAFF	TGTGCCAGCAGCTTGGGGAAGACAGGGAGGACTGAAGCTTTCTTT
.	.	TRBV5-8	TRBJ2-5	CASSRRTETQYF	TGTGCCAGCAGCAGGAGGACCGAGACCCAGTACTTC
.	.	TRBV12-5	TRBJ1-1	CASAPRHTEAFF	TGTGCTAGTGCCCCGCGGCACACTGAAGCTTTCTTT
.	.	TRBV4-3	TRBJ1-4	CASSQERADGEKLFF	TGCGCCAGCAGCCAAGAACGGGCAGATGGGGAAAAACTGTTTTTT
.	TRBD1	TRBV18	TRBJ1-5	CASSKGTAYSNQPQHF	TGTGCCAGCTCAAAAGGGACAGCATATAGCAATCAGCCCCAGCATTTT
.	.	TRBV25-1	TRBJ2-1	CASGDQFDDNEQFF	TGTGCCAGCGGGGACCAGTTCGACGACAATGAGCAGTTCTTC
.	.	TRBV18	TRBJ1-5	CASSPRGDGGPQHF	TGTGCCAGCTCACCCCGGGGTGATGGGGGGCCCCAGCATTTT
.	.	TRBV5-6	TRBJ2-7	CASSLLSVTYEQYF	TGTGCCAGCAGCTTGTTGTCGGTAACCTACGAGCAGTACTTC
.	.	TRBV4-1	TRBJ1-2	CASSQSRIRDVNVLFF	TGCGCCAGCAGCCAATCACGCATCCGGGACGTCAATGTCCTCTTCTTC
.	.	TRBV6-1	TRBJ1-3	CASSESRAFSGNTIYF	TGTGCCAGCAGCGAATCTCGGGCTTTTTCTGGAAACACCATATATTTT
.	.	TRBV6-5	TRBJ2-7	CASSSTRVGEQYF	TGTGCCAGCAGTTCCACTAGGGTCGGCGAGCAGTACTTC
.	.	TRBV4-3	TRBJ2-5	CASSHIVAETQYF	TGCGCCAGCAGCCACATCGTTGCGGAGACCCAGTACTTC
.	.	TRBV18	TRBJ1-3	CASSPETASSGNTIYF	TGTGCCAGCTCACCAGAGACGGCCAGCTCTGGAAACACCATATATTTT
.	.	TRBV6-5	TRBJ2-2	CASRRDGNTGELFF	TGTGCCAGCAGGAGAGACGGGAACACCGGGGAGCTGTTTTTT
.	.	TRBV19	TRBJ2-7	CASRSGQHTYEQYF	TGTGCCAGTAGGTCCGGACAGCACACCTACGAGCAGTACTTC
.	.	TRBV29-1	TRBJ2-3	CSVHSNTQYF	TGCAGCGTCCATTCGAATACGCAGTATTTT
.	.	TRBV27	TRBJ2-3	CASSVSASTDTQYF	TGTGCCAGCAGTGTGAGTGCTAGCACAGATACGCAGTATTTT
.	TRBD2	TRBV7-9	TRBJ2-2	CASSPTSGSETGELFF	TGTGCCAGCAGCCCCACTAGCGGAAGCGAGACCGGGGAGCTGTTTTTT
once	TRBD2	TRBV5-4	TRBJ2-5	CASSLVLAGTETQYF	TGTGCCAGCAGCTTGGTACTAGCGGGCACAGAGACCCAGTACTTC